This section outlines one TCR beta chain sequence together with its context. Its antigen is unknown. The assay was carried out at the deep level. Method: immunoSEQ multiplex PCR; TCRdb's copy keeps in-frame clones and lacks some. This table has roughly 1,100,000 clones, about 75% appearing once. This record belongs to a study of shared clonotypes between healthy human individuals. Regarding the study as a whole: Relative to memory subsets, naive subsets generally showed larger estimated richness.

V lost 0 bases to trimming and J lost 1 base, with 9 bases between them. This CDR3 is built from 15 residues. Looked up from germline, CDR1 is MNHEY and CDR2 is SVGAGI. Material for sequencing was memory CD4+ T cells sorted from blood. Noted subset: CD45RA-negative fraction. This sequence joins TRBV6-5 and TRBJ1-1; weak D call: TRBD1 (5 bases). The clonotype originates from a man aged 18 to 29 in good health. This CDR3 is CASSYSVGQNTEAFF. Written as DNA, the CDR3 is TGTGCCAGCAGTTACTCGGTGGGGCAGAACACTGAAGCTTTCTTT.